These T cell receptor beta chains were read from a single sample in a study of T cell responses to AZD1222 COVID-19 vaccine. Here immunoSEQ multiplex PCR was the method, and the copy in TCRdb shows in-frame clones only, minus some. Here the sample spans some 98,000 clones, more than 70% being singletons. Sequences were derived from peripheral blood, sampled on day 0 of AZD1222 vaccination. The receptors were sampled from an adult in good health. Both conserved end residues are part of each CDR3. A D gene is named only where the DNA matches it firmly. Clone size is shown for a subset of rows, as once, few, many or a class of expanded clone.

j_gene | abundance | v_gene | d_gene | CDR3nt | CDR3aa
TRBJ2-2 | - | TRBV19 | TRBD2 | TGTGCCAGTAGACGTAGCGGGGGGGGCCCCGGGGAGCTGTTTTTT | CASRRSGGGPGELFF
TRBJ1-5 | - | TRBV6-2/TRBV6-3 | TRBD1 | TGTGCCAGCAGTGCCGGGACAGGGGGCCAGCCCCAGCATTTT | CASSAGTGGQPQHF
TRBJ2-1 | - | TRBV5-1 | TRBD1 | TGCGCCAGCAGCGTGGGGACAGTAAATGAGCAGTTCTTC | CASSVGTVNEQFF
TRBJ2-2 | - | TRBV7-9 | TRBD1 | TGTGCCAGCAGCTTAGGGACAGGGGGCGACACCGGGGAGCTGTTTTTT | CASSLGTGGDTGELFF
TRBJ2-7 | - | TRBV6-5 | - | TGTGCCAGCAGTCCGGGACTCTACTACGAGCAGTACTTC | CASSPGLYYEQYF
TRBJ1-1 | - | TRBV19 | TRBD1 | TGTGCCAGTAGTAAAACAGGGGGCGCAGCCTATCGGGCTTTCTTT | CASSKTGGAAYRAFF
TRBJ1-6 | - | TRBV3-1/TRBV3-2 | - | TGTGCCAGCAGCGAGGACCTAGATTCACCCCTCCACTTT | CASSEDLDSPLHF
TRBJ2-1 | - | TRBV5-1 | - | TGCGCCAGTACCTCCGGGCCTAGGGACAATGAGCAGTTCTTC | CASTSGPRDNEQFF
TRBJ2-2 | - | TRBV5-1 | TRBD1 | TGCGCCAGCAGGAGGGACAGGGAGACCGGGGAGCTGTTTTTT | CASRRDRETGELFF
TRBJ1-1 | - | TRBV6-5 | TRBD1 | TGTGCCAGCACCCAGGTAAGGGGGCTCGCTGAAGCTTTCTTT | CASTQVRGLAEAFF
TRBJ1-1 | few | TRBV29-1 | - | TGCAGCGTAATGAACACTGAAGCTTTCTTT | CSVMNTEAFF
TRBJ2-3 | once | TRBV13 | - | TGTGCCAGCAGCCGGGGACGGGCCACAGATACGCAGTATTTT | CASSRGRATDTQYF
TRBJ2-7 | - | TRBV6-5 | - | TGTGCCAGCAGTTCCCAAGGGACTGTTGCAACCTACGAGCAGTACTTC | CASSSQGTVATYEQYF
TRBJ1-1 | - | TRBV6-5 | - | TGTGCCAGCAGCCGACCGGGGCAGGCGAACACTGAAGCTTTCTTT | CASSRPGQANTEAFF
TRBJ2-7 | - | TRBV5-1 | TRBD1 | TGCGCCAGCAGCTTGGGGCAGGGGGTCTACGAGCAGTACTTC | CASSLGQGVYEQYF
TRBJ2-7 | - | TRBV5-1 | TRBD2 | TGCGCCAGCAGCCCCCGCACTAGCGGGGGCCACGAGCAGTACTTC | CASSPRTSGGHEQYF
TRBJ2-2 | - | TRBV14 | - | TGTGCCAGCAGCCAAGATTGGGCAGGTGGAAGTGGGCTGTTTTTT | CASSQDWAGGSGLFF
TRBJ1-2 | - | TRBV6-6 | TRBD1 | TGTGCCAGCAGTTACGGGACAGGGGCGGCTAACTATGGCTACACCTTC | CASSYGTGAANYGYTF
TRBJ1-2 | - | TRBV12-3/TRBV12-4 | - | TGTGCCAGCAGTTTAGCCAGGAACTATGGCTACACCTTC | CASSLARNYGYTF
TRBJ1-2 | - | TRBV6-4 | - | TGTGCCAGCAGTGACCAACGTTTCGGGCAATATGGCTACACCTTC | CASSDQRFGQYGYTF
TRBJ1-5 | once | TRBV7-9 | TRBD1 | TGTGCCAGCAGCTCACAGGGGGGGGATCAGCCCCAGCATTTT | CASSSQGGDQPQHF
TRBJ1-6 | once | TRBV28 | - | TGTGCCAGCAGGGACAGAGTTCTACCCCTCCACTTT | CASRDRVLPLHF
TRBJ1-2 | once | TRBV5-1 | TRBD1 | TGCGCCAGCAGCTTAGACAGGGCCTATGGCTACACCTTC | CASSLDRAYGYTF
TRBJ1-2 | - | TRBV9 | TRBD1 | TGTGCCAGCAGCGCCCGACGACAGGGGCTGAGGTCTGGCTACACCTTC | CASSARRQGLRSGYTF
TRBJ2-2 | - | TRBV6-4 | - | TGTGCCAGCAGTGAACAGGTCAGCACCGGGGAGCTGTTTTTT | CASSEQVSTGELFF
TRBJ1-4 | - | TRBV6-5 | - | TGTGCCAGCAGCCTCGGGGGGGGCGGTGAAAAACTGTTTTTT | CASSLGGGGEKLFF
TRBJ1-5 | few | TRBV10-3 | TRBD1 | TGTGCCATCAGTGAACAGGGGGCAGGGCAGCCCCAGCATTTT | CAISEQGAGQPQHF
TRBJ1-2 | - | TRBV30 | - | TGTGCCTGGAGTGTAGGAGTTGGTGGCTACACCTTC | CAWSVGVGGYTF
TRBJ2-3 | - | TRBV5-1 | TRBD2 | TGCGCCAGCAAATCGGGACTAGCGGGGGCGGGTACAGATACGCAGTATTTT | CASKSGLAGAGTDTQYF
TRBJ2-1 | once | TRBV10-1 | TRBD1 | TGCGCCAGCAGTGAATTCCCTCTTCGGGACAGGGCCTACAATGAGCAGTTCTTC | CASSEFPLRDRAYNEQFF
TRBJ2-3 | few | TRBV5-4 | TRBD1 | TGTGCCAGCAGCCGGGACAGGGCTACAGATACGCAGTATTTT | CASSRDRATDTQYF
TRBJ1-5 | few | TRBV27 | TRBD1 | TGTGCCAGCAGTTTATTACCTCTGACAGGGGTGGGTGTTGGCAATCAGCCCCAGCATTTT | CASSLLPLTGVGVGNQPQHF
TRBJ1-6 | - | TRBV30 | - | TGTGCCTGGAGTGTACGACCCAATAATTCACCCCTCCACTTT | CAWSVRPNNSPLHF
TRBJ2-7 | - | TRBV15 | - | TGTGCCACCAGCAGAGATAGAGGGCTCGAGCAGTACTTC | CATSRDRGLEQYF
TRBJ1-2 | - | TRBV14 | - | TGTGCCAGCAGCCAAGACAGGATAGGGGGCTACACCTTC | CASSQDRIGGYTF
TRBJ2-3 | once | TRBV6-1 | TRBD1 | TGTGCCAGCAGTGAACCCAGGGGGTTGACAGATACGCAGTATTTT | CASSEPRGLTDTQYF
TRBJ2-7 | - | TRBV24-1 | - | TGTGCCACCAGTGATAAAGCCCGGGACATATACTACGAGCAGTACTTC | CATSDKARDIYYEQYF
TRBJ1-5 | - | TRBV24-1 | - | TGTGCCACCAGCCGAGGGGAGGGGCCCCAGCATTTT | CATSRGEGPQHF
TRBJ1-3 | - | TRBV5-5 | - | TGTGCCAGCAGCTTGGAGGCGGGGCCCTACTCTGGAAACACCATATATTTT | CASSLEAGPYSGNTIYF
TRBJ1-1 | once | TRBV9 | TRBD1 | TGTGCCAGCAGCAGCCGACAGGGGAACACTGAAGCTTTCTTT | CASSSRQGNTEAFF
TRBJ1-6 | - | TRBV19 | - | TGTGCCAGTAGTATAGCGGGCAGCAATTCACCCCTCCACTTT | CASSIAGSNSPLHF
TRBJ1-1 | - | TRBV7-2 | - | TGTGCCAGCAGCTTTTCCGTCATGAACACTGAAGCTTTCTTT | CASSFSVMNTEAFF
TRBJ2-3 | - | TRBV5-6 | - | TGTGCCAGCAGCTTGATGGGGGGCGGCACAGATACGCAGTATTTT | CASSLMGGGTDTQYF
TRBJ1-2 | - | TRBV11-1 | - | TGTGCCAGCCAAGCACGAGTCAGGGATAACTATGGCTACACCTTC | CASQARVRDNYGYTF
TRBJ2-5 | - | TRBV3-1/TRBV3-2 | - | TGTGCCAGCAGCCAAGCCTTGGTCCCGCGAGAGACCCAGTACTTC | CASSQALVPRETQYF
TRBJ1-2 | - | TRBV5-1 | - | TGCGCCAGCAGCCCAGATTGGAACTATGGCTACACCTTC | CASSPDWNYGYTF
TRBJ1-2 | once | TRBV14 | - | TGTGCCAGCAGCCAAGATAGGCGGGACTATGGCTACACCTTC | CASSQDRRDYGYTF